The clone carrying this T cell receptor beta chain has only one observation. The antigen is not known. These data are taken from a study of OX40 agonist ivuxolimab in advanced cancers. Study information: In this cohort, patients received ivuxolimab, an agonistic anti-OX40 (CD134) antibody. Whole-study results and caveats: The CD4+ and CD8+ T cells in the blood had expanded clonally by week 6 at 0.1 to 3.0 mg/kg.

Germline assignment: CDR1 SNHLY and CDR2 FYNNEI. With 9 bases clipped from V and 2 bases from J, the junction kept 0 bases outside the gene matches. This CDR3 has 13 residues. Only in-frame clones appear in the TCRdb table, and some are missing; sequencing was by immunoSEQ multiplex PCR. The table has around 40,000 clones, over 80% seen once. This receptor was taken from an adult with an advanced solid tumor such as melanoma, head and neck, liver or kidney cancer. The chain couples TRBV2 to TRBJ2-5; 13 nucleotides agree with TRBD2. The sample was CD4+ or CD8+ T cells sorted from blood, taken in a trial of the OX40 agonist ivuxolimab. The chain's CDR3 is CARTSGRQETQYF. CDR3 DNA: TGTGCCAGGACTAGCGGGAGGCAAGAGACCCAGTACTTC.